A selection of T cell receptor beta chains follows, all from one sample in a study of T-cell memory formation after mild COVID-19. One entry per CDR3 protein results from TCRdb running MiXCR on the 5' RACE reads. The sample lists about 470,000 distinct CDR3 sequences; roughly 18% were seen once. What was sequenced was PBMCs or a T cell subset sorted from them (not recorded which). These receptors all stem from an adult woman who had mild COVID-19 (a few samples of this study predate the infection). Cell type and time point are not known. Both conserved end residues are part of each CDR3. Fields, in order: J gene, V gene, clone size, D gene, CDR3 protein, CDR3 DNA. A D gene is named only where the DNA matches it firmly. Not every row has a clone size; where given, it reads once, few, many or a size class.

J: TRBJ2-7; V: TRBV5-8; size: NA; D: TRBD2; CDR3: CASSFGSGAYYEQYF; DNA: TGTGCCAGCAGCTTTGGGAGCGGGGCATACTACGAGCAGTACTTC
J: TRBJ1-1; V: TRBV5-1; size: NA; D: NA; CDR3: CASRRGSYTEAFF; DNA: TGCGCCAGCAGACGGGGGTCTTACACTGAAGCTTTCTTT
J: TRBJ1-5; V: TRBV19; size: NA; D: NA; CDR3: CASRYQSGQPQHF; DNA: TGTGCCAGTAGATATCAGTCTGGTCAGCCCCAGCATTTT
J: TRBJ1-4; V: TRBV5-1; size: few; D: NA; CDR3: CASSSDPATNEKLFF; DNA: TGCGCCAGCAGCTCGGACCCTGCAACTAATGAAAAACTGTTTTTT
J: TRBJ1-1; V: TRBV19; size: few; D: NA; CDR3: CASSMLGFTEAFF; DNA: TGTGCCAGTAGTATGTTGGGGTTCACTGAAGCTTTCTTT
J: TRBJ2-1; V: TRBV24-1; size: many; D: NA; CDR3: CATTQGGGGYNEQFF; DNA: TGTGCCACGACCCAGGGGGGGGGAGGGTACAATGAGCAGTTCTTC
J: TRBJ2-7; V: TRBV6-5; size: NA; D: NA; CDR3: CASTPREGSYEQYF; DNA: TGTGCCAGCACGCCCCGGGAAGGGTCCTACGAGCAGTACTTC
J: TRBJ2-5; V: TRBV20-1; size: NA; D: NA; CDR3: CSARSRMRETQYF; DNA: TGCAGTGCTAGATCAAGGATGCGAGAGACCCAGTACTTC
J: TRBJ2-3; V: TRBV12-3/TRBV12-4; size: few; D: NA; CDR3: CASSPPEADTQYF; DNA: TGTGCCAGCAGCCCCCCTGAGGCAGATACGCAGTATTTT
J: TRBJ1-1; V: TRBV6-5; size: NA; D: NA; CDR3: CASRQLNTEAFF; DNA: TGTGCCAGTAGACAGTTGAACACTGAAGCTTTCTTT
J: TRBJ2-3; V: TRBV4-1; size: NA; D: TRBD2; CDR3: CASSQDWAAGSTDTQYF; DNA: TGCGCCAGCAGCCAAGATTGGGCAGCGGGGAGCACAGATACGCAGTATTTT
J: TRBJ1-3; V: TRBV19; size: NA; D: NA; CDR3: CASSLRPPSSGNTIYF; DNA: TGTGCCAGTAGTTTAAGGCCGCCGAGCTCTGGAAACACCATATATTTT
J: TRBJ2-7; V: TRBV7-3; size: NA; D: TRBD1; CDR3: CASSYGTGDYEQYF; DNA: TGTGCCAGCAGCTACGGGACAGGGGACTACGAGCAGTACTTC
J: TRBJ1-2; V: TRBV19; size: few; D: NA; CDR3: CASGPQGSRTNYGYTF; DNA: TGTGCCAGTGGTCCACAGGGTTCCAGGACTAACTATGGCTACACCTTC
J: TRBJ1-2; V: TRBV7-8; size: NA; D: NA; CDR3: CASSGERGINYGYTF; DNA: TGTGCCAGCAGCGGGGAAAGGGGGATCAACTATGGCTACACCTTC
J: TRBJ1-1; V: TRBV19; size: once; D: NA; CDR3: CASNLRGQPEAFF; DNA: TGTGCCAGTAATCTTCGGGGACAACCTGAAGCTTTCTTT
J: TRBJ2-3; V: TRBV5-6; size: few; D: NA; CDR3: CASSPTGISADTQYF; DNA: TGTGCCAGCAGCCCTACCGGGATCTCTGCCGATACGCAGTATTTT
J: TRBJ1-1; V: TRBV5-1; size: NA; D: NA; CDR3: CASSLVWDGNTEAFF; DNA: TGCGCCAGCAGCTTGGTATGGGACGGTAACACTGAAGCTTTCTTT
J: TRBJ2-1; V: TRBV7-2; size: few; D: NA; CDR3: CASSTRQVNEQFF; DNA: TGTGCCAGCAGCACCCGACAGGTGAATGAGCAGTTCTTC
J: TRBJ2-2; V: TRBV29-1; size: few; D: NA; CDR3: CSAAKGPGHTGELFF; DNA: TGCAGCGCCGCAAAGGGACCGGGCCACACCGGGGAGCTGTTTTTT
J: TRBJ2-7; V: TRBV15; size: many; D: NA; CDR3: CATSRDRGPGFEQYF; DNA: TGTGCCACCAGCAGAGATCGAGGACCCGGCTTCGAGCAGTACTTC
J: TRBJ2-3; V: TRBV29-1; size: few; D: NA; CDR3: CSVEQGNTQYF; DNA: TGCAGCGTTGAACAGGGGAATACGCAGTATTTT
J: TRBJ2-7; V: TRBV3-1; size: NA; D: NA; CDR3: CASSHKGYGSYEQYF; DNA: TGTGCCAGCAGCCACAAGGGGTATGGTTCCTACGAGCAGTACTTC
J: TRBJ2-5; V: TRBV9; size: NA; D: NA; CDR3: CASSVDERQETQYF; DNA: TGTGCCAGCAGCGTAGATGAAAGACAAGAGACCCAGTACTTC
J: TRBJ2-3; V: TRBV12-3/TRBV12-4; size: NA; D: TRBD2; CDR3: CASWASGIDTQYF; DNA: TGTGCCAGCTGGGCTAGCGGGATAGATACGCAGTATTTT
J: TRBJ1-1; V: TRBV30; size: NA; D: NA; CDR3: CAWSEGVQNTEAFF; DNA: TGTGCCTGGAGTGAAGGGGTCCAGAACACTGAAGCTTTCTTT
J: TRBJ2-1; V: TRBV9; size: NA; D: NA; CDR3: CASSVRVGLSYNEQFF; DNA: TGTGCCAGCAGCGTAAGAGTGGGTCTTTCCTACAATGAGCAGTTCTTC
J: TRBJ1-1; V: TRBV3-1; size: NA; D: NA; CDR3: CASSLFDREAFF; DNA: TGTGCCAGCAGCCTATTCGACCGTGAAGCTTTCTTT
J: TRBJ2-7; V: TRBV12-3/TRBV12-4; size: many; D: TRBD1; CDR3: CASSLLGTGGREQYF; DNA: TGTGCCAGCAGTCTTCTGGGGACAGGGGGCAGAGAGCAGTACTTC
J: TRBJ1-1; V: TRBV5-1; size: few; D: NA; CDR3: CASSPGHRWAAFF; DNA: TGCGCCAGCAGCCCTGGACATAGGTGGGCAGCTTTCTTT
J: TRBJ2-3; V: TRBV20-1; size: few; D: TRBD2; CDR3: CSANKREVTDTQYF; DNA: TGCAGTGCTAACAAGCGGGAGGTCACAGATACGCAGTATTTT
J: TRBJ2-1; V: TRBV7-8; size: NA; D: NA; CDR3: CASSLARDNEQFF; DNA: TGTGCCAGCAGCTTAGCGAGGGACAATGAGCAGTTCTTC
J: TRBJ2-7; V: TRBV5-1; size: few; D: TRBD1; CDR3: CASSEGAPGEQYF; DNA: TGCGCCAGCAGTGAGGGGGCGCCGGGTGAGCAGTACTTC
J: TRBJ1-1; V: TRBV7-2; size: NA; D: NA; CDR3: CASSLMKNTEAFF; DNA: TGTGCCAGCAGCTTAATGAAGAACACTGAAGCTTTCTTT
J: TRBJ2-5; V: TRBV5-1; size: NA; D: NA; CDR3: CASNSGGGQETQYF; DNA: TGCGCCAGCAATTCGGGTGGGGGGCAAGAGACCCAGTACTTC
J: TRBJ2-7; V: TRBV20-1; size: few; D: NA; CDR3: CSAHRERGYEQYF; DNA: TGCAGTGCTCACCGCGAACGGGGCTACGAGCAGTACTTC
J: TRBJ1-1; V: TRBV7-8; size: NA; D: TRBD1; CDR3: CASSLAPHDRVRDTEAFF; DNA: TGTGCCAGCAGCTTAGCCCCCCATGACAGGGTGAGGGACACTGAAGCTTTCTTT
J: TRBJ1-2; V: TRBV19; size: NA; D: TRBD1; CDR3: CASKRDRGGYGYTF; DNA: TGTGCCAGTAAAAGGGACAGGGGTGGATATGGCTACACCTTC
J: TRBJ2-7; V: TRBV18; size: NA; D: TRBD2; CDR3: CASSPPLGLAGDYEQYF; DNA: TGTGCCAGCTCACCACCGCTCGGACTAGCGGGAGACTACGAGCAGTACTTC
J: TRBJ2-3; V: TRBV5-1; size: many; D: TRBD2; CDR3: CASSSGLATADTQYF; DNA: TGCGCCAGCAGCTCAGGACTAGCGACCGCAGATACGCAGTATTTT
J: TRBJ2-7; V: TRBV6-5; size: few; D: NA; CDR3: CASTKRKFQGRGEQYF; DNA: TGTGCCAGCACCAAGAGAAAGTTCCAGGGGAGGGGCGAGCAGTACTTC
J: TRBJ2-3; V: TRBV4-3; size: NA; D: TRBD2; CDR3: CASSQVLAGADTQYF; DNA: TGCGCCAGCAGCCAAGTGCTAGCGGGAGCAGATACGCAGTATTTT
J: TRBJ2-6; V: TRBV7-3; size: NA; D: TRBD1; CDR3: CASSLFPATGRSGANVLTF; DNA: TGTGCCAGCAGCTTATTCCCCGCGACAGGGCGGTCTGGGGCCAACGTCCTGACTTTC
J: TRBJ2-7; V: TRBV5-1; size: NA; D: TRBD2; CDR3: CASSGAQRGAYEQYF; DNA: TGCGCCAGCAGCGGGGCCCAGCGGGGAGCCTACGAGCAGTACTTC
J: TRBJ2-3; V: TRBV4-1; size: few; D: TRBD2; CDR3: CASSQDGFSGGANTQYF; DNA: TGCGCCAGCAGCCAAGACGGTTTTAGCGGGGGGGCTAATACGCAGTATTTT
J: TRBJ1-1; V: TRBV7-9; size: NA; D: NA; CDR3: CASSFPQGMNTEAFF; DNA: TGTGCCAGCAGCTTTCCGCAGGGAATGAACACTGAAGCTTTCTTT
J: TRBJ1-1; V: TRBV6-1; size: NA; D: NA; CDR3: CASSPPEGGRNTEAFF; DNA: TGTGCCAGCAGCCCCCCGGAGGGAGGTAGGAACACTGAAGCTTTCTTT
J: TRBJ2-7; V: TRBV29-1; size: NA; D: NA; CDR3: CSVADYEQYF; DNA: TGCAGCGTTGCAGATTACGAGCAGTACTTC
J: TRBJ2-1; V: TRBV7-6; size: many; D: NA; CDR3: CASSLNGGGRLDNEQFF; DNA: TGTGCCAGCAGCTTAAATGGGGGCGGGAGACTGGACAATGAGCAGTTCTTC
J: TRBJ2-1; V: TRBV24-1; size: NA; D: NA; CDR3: CATSVLQGSNEQFF; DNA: TGTGCCACCAGTGTCCTACAGGGCTCCAATGAGCAGTTCTTC
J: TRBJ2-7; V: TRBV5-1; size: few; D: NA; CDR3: CASSLAEDPTQQYF; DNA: TGCGCCAGCAGCTTGGCGGAAGACCCTACCCAGCAGTACTTC
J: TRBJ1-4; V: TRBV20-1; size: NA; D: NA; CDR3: CSTSRSRADEKLFF; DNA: TGCAGTACCTCCCGGAGTCGGGCCGATGAAAAACTGTTTTTT